Below are 10 T cell receptor beta chains sequenced from a single sample in a study of shared clonotypes between healthy human individuals. The data were produced by immunoSEQ multiplex PCR, yet TCRdb's version contains in-frame clones alone and is incomplete. The data contain about 1.5 million clones, 98% of them singletons. Material for sequencing was naive CD4+ T cells sorted from blood. Subset reported: CD45RA+ positively selected. All receptors derive from a man under 40 in good health.

The chain uses TRBV29-1 and TRBJ1-2; D may be TRBD1 (5 bases). Germline CDR1 SQVTM, CDR2 ANQGSEA. This CDR3 comprises 11 residues. V was cut by 5 bases and J by 8 bases, with 12 bases left in between. The CDR3 nucleotides read TGCAGCGTTCCATGGGGGAGCGGCTACACCTTC. As protein: CSVPWGSGYTF.

The J gene is TRBJ1-1, the V gene TRBV5-1; 7 positions agree with TRBD1. Germline assignment: CDR1 SGHRS and CDR2 YFSETQ. This CDR3 contains 17 residues. The junction had 9 bases not matched to a gene; V was cut back by 0 bases and J by 1 base. The CDR3 region has the DNA TGCGCCAGCAGCTTGGCCGGGACAGCCATTAGGAACACTGAAGCTTTCTTT. Translated: CASSLAGTAIRNTEAFF.

This clone was counted between two and nine times. CDR3 in amino acids: CASSLEGYYGYTF. The CDR3 coding sequence is TGTGCCAGCAGCTTAGAGGGTTACTATGGCTACACCTTC. The chain joins TRBV7-9 to TRBJ1-2; D call uncertain. Germline lookup yields CDR1 SEHNR and CDR2 FQNEAQ (reference sequence). CDR3 length equals 13 residues. Trimming took off 1 base at V and 3 bases at J, with 6 bases between the two ends.

V and J are TRBV2 and TRBJ2-6; TRBD1 matches 9 bases. The trim removed 6 bases at V and 0 bases at J, leaving 6 bases unmatched. CDR1 and CDR2 (germline): SNHLY, FYNNEI. The CDR3 has 17 residues. The CDR3 nucleotides are TGTGCCAGCAGGAAGGACAGGGGCCGCTCTGGGGCCAACGTCCTGACTTTC. This sequence encodes CASRKDRGRSGANVLTF.

The chain links TRBV10-3 to TRBJ1-1; possibly TRBD1 for D (6 bases). The CDR3 totals 13 residues. Germline CDR1 is ENHRY and CDR2 is SYGVKD. The V end was cut by 3 bases, the J end by 7 bases, with 12 bases between. CDR3 sequence: CAISDRQEIEAFF. The CDR3 bases are TGTGCCATCAGTGACCGACAGGAAATTGAAGCTTTCTTT.

The chain has TRBV27 and TRBJ2-7, with D perhaps TRBD1 or TRBD2 (5 bases each). The CDR3 runs 15 residues. The germline V and J ends were trimmed by 5 bases and 4 bases, with 18 bases remaining between them. The germline V gene has CDR1 MNHEY and CDR2 SMNVEV (reference sequence). CDR3 amino acids: CASSPTRLGPYEQYF. CDR3 bases: TGTGCCAGCAGTCCTACGCGACTGGGACCTTACGAGCAGTACTTC.

The chain couples TRBV4-1 to TRBJ1-1; D uncertain. Trimming cost V 1 base and J 1 base, with 10 bases left between them. This CDR3 region has 15 residues. In germline, CDR1 is MGHRA, CDR2 YSYEKL. DNA of the CDR3: TGCGCCAGCAGCCAAGTGAGTTTACAGAACACTGAAGCTTTCTTT. This sequence encodes CASSQVSLQNTEAFF.

This clone was found once. This chain uses TRBV6-1 with TRBJ2-7; D unclear. This CDR3 is 15 amino acids long. Trimming removed 6 bases at V and 5 bases at J, with 20 bases between. Germline CDR1 is MNHNS and CDR2 is SASEGT. As DNA, the CDR3 is TGTGCCAGCAGCCCCCTGGGCAGTCGGCTCGACGAGCAGTACTTC. This encodes CASSPLGSRLDEQYF.

The genes are TRBV28 and TRBJ1-5; D might be TRBD1 (5 bases). This CDR3 spans 12 amino acids. CDR1 is MDHEN, CDR2 SYDVKM, per germline. The V end was cut by 8 bases, the J end by 6 bases, with 11 bases between. The chain's CDR3 is CASGGYGQPQHF. In nucleotides, the CDR3 is TGTGCCAGCGGGGGGTATGGTCAGCCCCAGCATTTT.

The chain combines TRBV4-3 with TRBJ1-3; D gene uncertain. CDR1 is LGHNA, CDR2 YSLEER, per germline. This CDR3 has 16 amino acids. Trimming took off 2 bases at V and 0 bases at J, with 11 bases between the two ends. The CDR3 DNA reads as TGCGCCAGCAGCCAATTACCTTCAAGCTCTGGAAACACCATATATTTT. This codes for CASSQLPSSSGNTIYF.